The rows below give T cell receptor beta chains drawn from one sample of a study of T cell responses to AZD1222 COVID-19 vaccine. The protocol was immunoSEQ multiplex PCR, while the TCRdb copy is restricted to in-frame clones and leaves out a portion. This table has 150,000 to 200,000 clones, around nine tenths appearing once. The source was peripheral blood, collected on day 0 of AZD1222 vaccination. These receptors were collected from an adult in good health. The CDR3 runs from the conserved cysteine through the conserved F or W. Fields, in order: D gene, J gene, V gene, clone size, CDR3 length, CDR3 DNA, CDR3 protein. A D gene is named only where the DNA matches it firmly. Size is omitted from some rows. Given values are once, few, many or a class for expanded clones.

D: -
J: TRBJ1-1
V: TRBV18
size: -
length: 15
DNA: TGTGCCAGCTCACCTGCTGGAGGGGTAAGGACTGAAGCTTTCTTT
CDR3: CASSPAGGVRTEAFF

D: TRBD1
J: TRBJ1-2
V: TRBV6-5
size: -
length: 14
DNA: TGTGCCAGCACCGCCGGACAGGACCTCTATGGCTACACCTTC
CDR3: CASTAGQDLYGYTF

D: -
J: TRBJ2-3
V: TRBV7-9
size: -
length: 13
DNA: TGTGCCAGCAGCTTAGGCAGCACAGATACGCAGTATTTT
CDR3: CASSLGSTDTQYF

D: -
J: TRBJ1-2
V: TRBV6-5
size: few
length: 14
DNA: TGTGCCAGCAGTTACCTACAGGCTAACTATGGCTACACCTTC
CDR3: CASSYLQANYGYTF

D: -
J: TRBJ1-5
V: TRBV3-1/TRBV3-2
size: -
length: 14
DNA: TGTGCCAGCAGCCTCGGGCGGGCGGGACAGCCCCAGCATTTT
CDR3: CASSLGRAGQPQHF

D: -
J: TRBJ1-1
V: TRBV4-2
size: once
length: 17
DNA: TGTGCCAGCAGCCAAGATCGGAACGCTAGGTGGAACACTGAAGCTTTCTTT
CDR3: CASSQDRNARWNTEAFF

D: -
J: TRBJ1-2
V: TRBV4-1
size: -
length: 14
DNA: TGCGCCAGCAGCCATTCCGACAGCCGGCATGGCTACACCTTC
CDR3: CASSHSDSRHGYTF

D: -
J: TRBJ1-6
V: TRBV2
size: -
length: 14
DNA: TGTGCCAGCAGGGTGGGTTTGGTCAATTCACCCCTCCACTTT
CDR3: CASRVGLVNSPLHF

D: TRBD1
J: TRBJ1-1
V: TRBV30
size: -
length: 14
DNA: TGTGCCTGGGCTGACAGGGGCGTCTTCACTGAAGCTTTCTTT
CDR3: CAWADRGVFTEAFF

D: -
J: TRBJ2-7
V: TRBV4-2
size: -
length: 15
DNA: TGTGCCAGCAGCCAAGAGGCGACGGGCCTAGGGGAGCAGTACTTC
CDR3: CASSQEATGLGEQYF

D: -
J: TRBJ1-4
V: TRBV18
size: -
length: 14
DNA: TGTGCCAGCTCACCTGGACGGGCTAATGAAAAACTGTTTTTT
CDR3: CASSPGRANEKLFF

D: -
J: TRBJ2-4
V: TRBV11-1
size: -
length: 14
DNA: TGTGCCAGCAGCTTTGGCGGGGAAAAAAACATTCAGTACTTC
CDR3: CASSFGGEKNIQYF

D: -
J: TRBJ2-7
V: TRBV18
size: -
length: 11
DNA: TGTGCCAGCTCATCCTCCTACGAGCAGTACTTC
CDR3: CASSSSYEQYF

D: TRBD2
J: TRBJ2-1
V: TRBV3-1/TRBV3-2
size: -
length: 16
DNA: TGTGCCAGCAGCCGGGGACTAGCCATGGGAGGGAATGAGCAGTTCTTC
CDR3: CASSRGLAMGGNEQFF

D: TRBD2
J: TRBJ2-5
V: TRBV14
size: -
length: 15
DNA: TGTGCCAGCAGCCCGACTAGCTTTACCCAAGAGACCCAGTACTTC
CDR3: CASSPTSFTQETQYF

D: -
J: TRBJ1-2
V: TRBV27
size: few
length: 12
DNA: TGTGCCAGCGCCAAGGGGGGGGCTGACTACACCTTC
CDR3: CASAKGGADYTF

D: -
J: TRBJ1-4
V: TRBV30
size: -
length: 14
DNA: TGTGCCTGGAGGCGGGGGGCGTCTAATGAAAAACTGTTTTTT
CDR3: CAWRRGASNEKLFF

D: TRBD1
J: TRBJ2-1
V: TRBV5-4
size: -
length: 15
DNA: TGTGCCAGCAGCTTAGTCGACAGGGTTAGAAATGAGCAGTTCTTC
CDR3: CASSLVDRVRNEQFF

D: -
J: TRBJ2-7
V: TRBV29-1
size: many
length: 15
DNA: TGCAGCGTTGAAGGCGGGGCAGGGGATTCCTACGAGCAGTACTTC
CDR3: CSVEGGAGDSYEQYF

D: TRBD2
J: TRBJ2-2
V: TRBV2
size: -
length: 16
DNA: TGTGCCAGCAGTGCCAGGAGCGGGAGGCAGGCCGGGGAGCTGTTTTTT
CDR3: CASSARSGRQAGELFF

D: TRBD1
J: TRBJ2-5
V: TRBV19
size: -
length: 14
DNA: TGTGCCAGTAGTCCAGGGACAGCAGGAGAGACCCAGTACTTC
CDR3: CASSPGTAGETQYF

D: TRBD2
J: TRBJ2-7
V: TRBV19
size: -
length: 14
DNA: TGTGCCAGTACCGCGGGGGGCCCCGGCCTGGAGCAGTACTTC
CDR3: CASTAGGPGLEQYF

D: -
J: TRBJ2-5
V: TRBV23-1
size: -
length: 17
DNA: TGCGCCAGGTATTCCACTTCGGACAGACCAAATAAAGAGACCCAGTACTTC
CDR3: CARYSTSDRPNKETQYF

D: TRBD2
J: TRBJ2-1
V: TRBV15
size: few
length: 19
DNA: TGTGCCACCAGCAGAGATAAAGTCCCGGGGCTAGCGGGAGTTGGGGGGCAGTTCTTC
CDR3: CATSRDKVPGLAGVGGQFF

D: TRBD1
J: TRBJ1-1
V: TRBV5-1
size: -
length: 14
DNA: TGCGCCAGCAGCCCAGGGGGCTTGGACACTGAAGCTTTCTTT
CDR3: CASSPGGLDTEAFF

D: TRBD1
J: TRBJ1-2
V: TRBV5-5
size: -
length: 13
DNA: TGTGCCAGCAGCTCTCGGACAGGGAATGGCTACACCTTC
CDR3: CASSSRTGNGYTF

D: TRBD2
J: TRBJ2-1
V: TRBV29-1
size: -
length: 18
DNA: TGCAGCGTCCTGGGACTAGCGGGACCAAGGAGCTCCTACAATGAGCAGTTCTTC
CDR3: CSVLGLAGPRSSYNEQFF

D: -
J: TRBJ2-2
V: TRBV5-1
size: -
length: 15
DNA: TGCGCCAGCAGCCCGGAGGTCCTGTCCCTCGGGGAGCTGTTTTTT
CDR3: CASSPEVLSLGELFF

D: -
J: TRBJ1-2
V: TRBV6-5
size: -
length: 12
DNA: TGTGCCAGCAGTTATCCCTTAGGCAGGGAGTCCTTC
CDR3: CASSYPLGRESF

D: -
J: TRBJ1-1
V: TRBV5-6
size: -
length: 11
DNA: TGTGCCAGCAGCCTGGGCACTGAAGCTTTCTTT
CDR3: CASSLGTEAFF

D: TRBD2
J: TRBJ2-1
V: TRBV19
size: -
length: 14
DNA: TGTGCCAGTAGCACGGGGGGGCGGGAGCCAAGCCAGTTCTTC
CDR3: CASSTGGREPSQFF

D: -
J: TRBJ1-4
V: TRBV25-1
size: -
length: 15
DNA: TGTGCCAGCAGTGACCCGGGACTCAGTAATGAAAAACTGTTTTTT
CDR3: CASSDPGLSNEKLFF

D: -
J: TRBJ2-5
V: TRBV5-1
size: -
length: 14
DNA: TGCGCCAGCAGCGCGGGGACGGCTCAAGAGACCCAGTACTTC
CDR3: CASSAGTAQETQYF

D: -
J: TRBJ1-1
V: TRBV30
size: -
length: 13
DNA: TGTGCCTGGAGTGTACGTGGGACCAGGGAAGCTTTCTTT
CDR3: CAWSVRGTREAFF

D: TRBD1
J: TRBJ1-1
V: TRBV2
size: few
length: 16
DNA: TGTGCCAGCTCCGGGACAGGGGAGGAAATGAACACTGAAGCTTTCTTT
CDR3: CASSGTGEEMNTEAFF

D: TRBD2
J: TRBJ2-3
V: TRBV5-1
size: -
length: 15
DNA: TGCGCCAGCAGCCCGCCCGGGACTAGGGCAGATACGCAGTATTTT
CDR3: CASSPPGTRADTQYF

D: -
J: TRBJ2-3
V: TRBV11-1
size: -
length: 14
DNA: TGTGCCAGCAGCTTGGGCAGGTTGACAGATACGCAGTATTTT
CDR3: CASSLGRLTDTQYF

D: -
J: TRBJ1-2
V: TRBV27
size: -
length: 14
DNA: TGTGCCAGCAGTTCCAGGGGAATTGGGGGTGGCTACACCTTC
CDR3: CASSSRGIGGGYTF

D: -
J: TRBJ1-5
V: TRBV2
size: -
length: 12
DNA: TGTGCCAGCAGCAGGGCCAATCAGCCCCAGCATTTT
CDR3: CASSRANQPQHF

D: TRBD1
J: TRBJ1-3
V: TRBV7-9
size: -
length: 15
DNA: TGTGCCAGCAGCTTAGGGACAGGGACTGGAAACACCATATATTTT
CDR3: CASSLGTGTGNTIYF

D: -
J: TRBJ1-1
V: TRBV29-1
size: -
length: 15
DNA: TGCAGCATTTTGGGGGGGGCTATAATGAACACTGAAGCTTTCTTT
CDR3: CSILGGAIMNTEAFF

D: -
J: TRBJ1-2
V: TRBV21-1
size: -
length: 15
DNA: TGTGCCAGTCCCTTGGACAGATTCCTTAACTATGGCTACACCTTC
CDR3: CASPLDRFLNYGYTF

D: TRBD2
J: TRBJ2-3
V: TRBV3-1/TRBV3-2
size: -
length: 16
DNA: TGTGCCAGCAGCCAGACCTCTAGCGGGAGCACAGATACGCAGTATTTT
CDR3: CASSQTSSGSTDTQYF

D: -
J: TRBJ1-5
V: TRBV4-1
size: once
length: 13
DNA: TGCGCCAGCAGCCAAGACCCCAATCAGCCCCAGCATTTT
CDR3: CASSQDPNQPQHF

D: TRBD1
J: TRBJ1-1
V: TRBV29-1
size: few
length: 13
DNA: TGCAGCGCACGGGACAGGGGGGGCACTGAAGCTTTCTTT
CDR3: CSARDRGGTEAFF

D: -
J: TRBJ1-2
V: TRBV12-3/TRBV12-4
size: -
length: 13
DNA: TGTGCCAGCAGTTTAAATCTGGGTACGAGGTACACCTTC
CDR3: CASSLNLGTRYTF

D: -
J: TRBJ2-2
V: TRBV18
size: -
length: 16
DNA: TGTGCCAGCTCACCAAGGCAGGATCAGAACACCGGGGAGCTGTTTTTT
CDR3: CASSPRQDQNTGELFF

D: -
J: TRBJ1-2
V: TRBV15
size: -
length: 11
DNA: TGTGCCAGTCAGGGTCACTATGGCTACACCTTC
CDR3: CASQGHYGYTF

D: -
J: TRBJ2-3
V: TRBV4-2
size: -
length: 18
DNA: TGTGCCAGCAGCCAAGAAGAGGGTACTGATACTAGCACAGATACGCAGTATTTT
CDR3: CASSQEEGTDTSTDTQYF

D: TRBD1
J: TRBJ1-2
V: TRBV30
size: few
length: 13
DNA: TGTGCCTGGAGTGTAACAGGGGTAGATGGCTACACCTTC
CDR3: CAWSVTGVDGYTF

D: -
J: TRBJ2-1
V: TRBV11-3
size: -
length: 16
DNA: TGTGCCAGCAGCTTAGATCGCCGAAGCTCCTACAATGAGCAGTTCTTC
CDR3: CASSLDRRSSYNEQFF

D: -
J: TRBJ1-2
V: TRBV6-5
size: -
length: 15
DNA: TGTGCCAGCAGCTTCCTCAGGGGCGATAACTATGGCTACACCTTC
CDR3: CASSFLRGDNYGYTF

D: TRBD1
J: TRBJ1-2
V: TRBV3-1/TRBV3-2
size: few
length: 17
DNA: TGTGCCAGCAGCCGTAACAGGGGCCTAAAAGGAACTTATGGCTACACCTTC
CDR3: CASSRNRGLKGTYGYTF

D: -
J: TRBJ2-7
V: TRBV7-2
size: -
length: 14
DNA: TGTGCCAGCAGCACCCGACTAGAGGCTCACGAGCAGTACTTC
CDR3: CASSTRLEAHEQYF

D: -
J: TRBJ1-2
V: TRBV11-1
size: once
length: 15
DNA: TGTGCCAGCAGCTCGGCGGACAAAGCTAACTATGGCTACACCTTC
CDR3: CASSSADKANYGYTF